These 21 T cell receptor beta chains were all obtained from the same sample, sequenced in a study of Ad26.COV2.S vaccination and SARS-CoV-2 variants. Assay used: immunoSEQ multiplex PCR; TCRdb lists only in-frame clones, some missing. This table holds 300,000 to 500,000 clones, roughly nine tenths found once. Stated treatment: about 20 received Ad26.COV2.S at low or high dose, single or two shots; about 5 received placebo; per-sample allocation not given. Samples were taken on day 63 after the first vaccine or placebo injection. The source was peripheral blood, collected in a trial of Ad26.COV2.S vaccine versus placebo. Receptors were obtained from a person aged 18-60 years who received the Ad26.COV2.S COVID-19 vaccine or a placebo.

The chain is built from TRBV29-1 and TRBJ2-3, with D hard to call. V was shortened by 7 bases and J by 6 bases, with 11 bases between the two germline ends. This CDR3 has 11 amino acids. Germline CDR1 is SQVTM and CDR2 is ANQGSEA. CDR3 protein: CSGSVLDTQYF. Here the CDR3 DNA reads TGCAGCGGTTCAGTTCTCGATACGCAGTATTTT.

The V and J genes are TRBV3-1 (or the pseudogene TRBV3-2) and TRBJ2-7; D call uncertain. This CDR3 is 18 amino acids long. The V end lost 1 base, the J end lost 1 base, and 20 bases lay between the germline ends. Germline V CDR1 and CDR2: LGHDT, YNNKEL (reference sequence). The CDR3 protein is CASSQGIPRKDLSYEQYF. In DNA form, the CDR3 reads TGTGCCAGCAGCCAAGGGATCCCCCGAAAGGACCTATCCTACGAGCAGTACTTC.

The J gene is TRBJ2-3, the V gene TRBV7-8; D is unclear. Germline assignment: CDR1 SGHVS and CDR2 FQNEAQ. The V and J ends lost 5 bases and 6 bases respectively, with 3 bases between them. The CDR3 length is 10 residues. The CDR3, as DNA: TGTGCCAGCAGCCGCGATACGCAGTATTTT. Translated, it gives CASSRDTQYF.

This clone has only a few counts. In DNA, the CDR3 is TGCGCCAGCAGCTTGGGGGCCATCTCTGGAAACACCATATATTTT. It yields the protein CASSLGAISGNTIYF. V is TRBV5-1 and J is TRBJ1-3; D gene ambiguous. This CDR3 comprises 15 residues. Per germline, CDR1 SGHRS and CDR2 YFSETQ. V lost 0 bases, J lost 0 bases, and 7 bases lay in between. The variable domain in full, completed from reference TRBV5-1 and TRBJ1-3, reads KAGVTQTPRYLIKTRGQQVTLSCSPISGHRSVSWYQQTPGQGLQFLFEYFSETQRNKGNFPGRFSGRQFSNSRSEMNVSTLELGDSALYLCASSLGAISGNTIYFGEGSWLTVV.

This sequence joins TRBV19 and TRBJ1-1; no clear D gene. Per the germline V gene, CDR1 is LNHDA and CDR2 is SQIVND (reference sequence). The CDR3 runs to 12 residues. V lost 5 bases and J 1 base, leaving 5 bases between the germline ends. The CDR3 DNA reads TGTGCCAGTAGTGCAGGGAACACTGAAGCTTTCTTT. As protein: CASSAGNTEAFF. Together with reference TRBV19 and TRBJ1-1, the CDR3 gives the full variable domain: DGGITQSPKYLFRKEGQNVTLSCEQNLNHDAMYWYRQDPGQGLRLIYYSQIVNDFQKGDIAEGYSVSREKKESFPLTVTSAQKNPTAFYLCASSAGNTEAFFGQGTRLTVV.

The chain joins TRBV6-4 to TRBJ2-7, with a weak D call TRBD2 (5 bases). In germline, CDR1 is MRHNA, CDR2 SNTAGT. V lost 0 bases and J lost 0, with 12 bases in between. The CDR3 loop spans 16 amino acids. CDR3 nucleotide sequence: TGTGCCAGCAGTGACTCGATGTGCGGGTTCTCCTACGAGCAGTACTTC. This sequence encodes CASSDSMCGFSYEQYF.

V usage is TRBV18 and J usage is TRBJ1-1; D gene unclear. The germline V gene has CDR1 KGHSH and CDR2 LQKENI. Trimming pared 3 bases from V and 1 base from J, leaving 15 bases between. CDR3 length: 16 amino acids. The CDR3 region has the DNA TGTGCCAGCTCACCCCCCTCTCGGGCGGGGAACACTGAAGCTTTCTTT. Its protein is CASSPPSRAGNTEAFF.

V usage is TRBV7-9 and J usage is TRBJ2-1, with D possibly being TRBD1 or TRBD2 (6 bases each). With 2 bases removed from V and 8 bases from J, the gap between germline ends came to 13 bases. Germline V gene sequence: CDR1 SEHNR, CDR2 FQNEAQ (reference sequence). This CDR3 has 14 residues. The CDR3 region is CASSLLGGSYEQFF. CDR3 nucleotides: TGTGCCAGCAGCTTACTAGGGGGGAGCTATGAGCAGTTCTTC.

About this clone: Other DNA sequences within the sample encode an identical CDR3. The CDR3 loop is CASSPGQGLNTEAFF. CDR3 DNA sequence: TGCGCCAGCAGCCCGGGACAGGGGTTGAACACTGAAGCTTTCTTT. The chain is built from TRBV5-1 and TRBJ1-1, with TRBD1 matching over 10 bases. The trim removed 4 bases at V and 0 bases at J, leaving 3 bases unmatched. CDR3 length equals 15 residues. Germline CDR1 reads SGHRS; CDR2 reads YFSETQ.

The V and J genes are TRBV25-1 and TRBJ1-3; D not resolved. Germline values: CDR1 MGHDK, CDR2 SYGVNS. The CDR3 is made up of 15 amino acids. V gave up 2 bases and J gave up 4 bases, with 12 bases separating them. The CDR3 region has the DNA TGTGCCAGCAGTGAAGCTGCCGATTACGGAAACACCATATATTTT. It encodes CASSEAADYGNTIYF.

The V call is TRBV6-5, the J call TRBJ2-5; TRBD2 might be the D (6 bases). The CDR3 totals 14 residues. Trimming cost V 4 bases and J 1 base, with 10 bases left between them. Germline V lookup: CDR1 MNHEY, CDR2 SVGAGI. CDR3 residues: CASSSTGVQETQYF. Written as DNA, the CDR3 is TGTGCCAGCAGTTCCACGGGGGTCCAAGAGACCCAGTACTTC.

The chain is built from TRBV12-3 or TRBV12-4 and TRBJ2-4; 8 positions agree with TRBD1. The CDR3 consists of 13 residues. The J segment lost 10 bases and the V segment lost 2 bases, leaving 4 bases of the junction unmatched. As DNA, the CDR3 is TGTGCCAGCAGTTTACGGCAGGGGGCGATTCAGTACTTC. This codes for CASSLRQGAIQYF.

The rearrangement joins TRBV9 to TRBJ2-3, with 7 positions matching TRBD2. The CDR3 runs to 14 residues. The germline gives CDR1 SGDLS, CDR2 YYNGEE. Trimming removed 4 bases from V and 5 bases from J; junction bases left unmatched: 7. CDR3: CASSRDYLEDTQYF. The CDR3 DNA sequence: TGTGCCAGCAGCCGGGACTATTTGGAAGATACGCAGTATTTT.

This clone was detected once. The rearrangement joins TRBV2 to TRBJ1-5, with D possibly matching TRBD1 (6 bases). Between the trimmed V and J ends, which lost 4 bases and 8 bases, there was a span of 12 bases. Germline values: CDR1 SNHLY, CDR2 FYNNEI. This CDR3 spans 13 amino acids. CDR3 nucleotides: TGTGCCAGCAGTGTCGGGGGGCGGGAGCCCCAGCATTTT. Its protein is CASSVGGREPQHF.

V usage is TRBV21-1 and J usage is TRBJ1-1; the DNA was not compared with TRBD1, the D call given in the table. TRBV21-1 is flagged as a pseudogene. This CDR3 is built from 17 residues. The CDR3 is CASSNDRTGPSDTEAFF. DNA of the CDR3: TGTGCCAGCAGCAATGATCGAACAGGGCCCTCCGACACTGAAGCTTTCTTT.

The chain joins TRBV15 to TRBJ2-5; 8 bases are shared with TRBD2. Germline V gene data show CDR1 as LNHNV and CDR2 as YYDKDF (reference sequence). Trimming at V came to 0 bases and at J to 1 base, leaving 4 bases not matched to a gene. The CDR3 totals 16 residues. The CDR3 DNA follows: TGTGCCACCAGCAGAGAAGTAAGCGGGGGCCAAGAGACCCAGTACTTC. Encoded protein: CATSREVSGGQETQYF.

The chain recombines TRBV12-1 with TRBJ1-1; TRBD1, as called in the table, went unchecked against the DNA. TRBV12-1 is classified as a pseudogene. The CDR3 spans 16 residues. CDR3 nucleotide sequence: TGTGCCAGCAGCTTTATCCTGGGGGCTGTAGACACTGAAGCTTTCTTT. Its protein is CASSFILGAVDTEAFF.

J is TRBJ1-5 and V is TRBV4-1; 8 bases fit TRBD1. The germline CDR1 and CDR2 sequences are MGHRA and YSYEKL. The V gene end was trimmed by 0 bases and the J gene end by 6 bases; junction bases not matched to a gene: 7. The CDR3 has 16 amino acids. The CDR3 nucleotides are TGCGCCAGCAGCCAAGACACAGGGGGTAGTGCTCAGCCCCAGCATTTT. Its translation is CASSQDTGGSAQPQHF.

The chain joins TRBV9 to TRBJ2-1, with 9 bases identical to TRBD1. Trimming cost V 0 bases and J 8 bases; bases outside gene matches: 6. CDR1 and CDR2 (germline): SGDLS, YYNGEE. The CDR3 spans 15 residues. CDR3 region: CASSVAGTGYDEQFF. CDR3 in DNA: TGTGCCAGCAGCGTAGCCGGGACAGGGTATGATGAGCAGTTCTTC.

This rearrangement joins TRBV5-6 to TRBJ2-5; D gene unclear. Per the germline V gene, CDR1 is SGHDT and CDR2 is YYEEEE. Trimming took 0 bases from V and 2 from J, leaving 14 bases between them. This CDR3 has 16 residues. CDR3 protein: CASSLVGPRLQETQYF. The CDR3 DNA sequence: TGTGCCAGCAGCTTGGTGGGTCCGCGTCTTCAAGAGACCCAGTACTTC.

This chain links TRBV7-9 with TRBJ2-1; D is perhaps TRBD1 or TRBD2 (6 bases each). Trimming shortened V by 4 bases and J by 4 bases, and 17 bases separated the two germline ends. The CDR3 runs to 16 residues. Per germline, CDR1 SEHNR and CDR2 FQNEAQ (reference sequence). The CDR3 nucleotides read TGTGCCAGCAGCTCCCCTCCGGGGGCCCCTTACAATGAGCAGTTCTTC. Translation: CASSSPPGAPYNEQFF. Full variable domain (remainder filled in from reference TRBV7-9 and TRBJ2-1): DTGVSQNPRHKITKRGQNVTFRCDPISEHNRLYWYRQTLGQGPEFLTYFQNEAQLEKSRLLSDRFSAERPKGSFSTLEIQRTEQGDSAMYLCASSSPPGAPYNEQFFGPGTRLTVL.